This entry describes one T cell receptor (delta chain). This clone was seen a few times. Its antigen is currently not known. TCRdb lists the protein of a much larger clone for this DNA, which differs at residue 12, so this is likely a read error; the protein given here is translated from the DNA itself. Vgamma9/Vdelta2+ and Vdelta2-negative gammadelta T cell populations were flow-sorted from peripheral blood mononuclear cells for bulk TCR repertoire analysis. Libraries were built with multiplex PCR. The sequencing machine was an Illumina MiSeq. From each sorted gammadelta T cell sample, both TCR gamma (TRG) and TCR delta (TRD) chains were sequenced. In the paper's pipeline: Repertoire analyses included clonotype tree plots, accumulated frequency of the top 20 clonotypes, diversity index (DI) and D75 metrics. With CATT, TCRdb called clones again from the public reads; duplicate DNA rows were later joined. These V and J calls rely on TCRdb rather than the paper's analysis. The sample contains tens of thousands of delta-chain clones, 0.95% to 1% of them found a single time. 9.5% to 10% of the sample belongs to the ten largest clones.

This sample was included in a study of γδ T cells in repeated Plasmodium falciparum infection (dated by TCRdb to the early 2020s). As for the study more broadly: The natural-infection arm enrolled Malian children exposed to intense seasonal malaria transmission and compared the Malian children with Australian children matched for age and gender. Four or five malaria-naive U.S. adults underwent four controlled human malaria infections by bites from P. falciparum NF54-infected Anopheles stephensi mosquitoes over about 590 days. Samples from controlled-infection subjects were taken at baseline, right before selected infections, and 21 days after each infection. Malian gammadelta TCR repertoires were analysed cross-sectionally in periods with no transmission and longitudinally across episodes of acute febrile malaria. In the study, the shaping of the human gammadelta T cell repertoire by repeated Plasmodium falciparum infection was examined using natural infection in Mali and controlled human malaria infection. General conclusions and limits of the study: Compared with Australian children, Malian children appeared to have Vdelta2-negative gammadelta TCR repertoires that were more clonally expanded, less diverse and less shared. A highly stable polyclonal repertoire over time and infection, with many inter-individual overlapping TCRgamma sequences, was shown by Vgamma9/Vdelta2+ TCR repertoires. In Vdelta2-negative, largely Vdelta1+, gammadelta TCR repertoires, repeated controlled infections appeared to drive waves of new clonotype selection. The controlled-infection cohort was small, limiting analysis of inter-individual variability in gammadelta T cell responses. Generalizability was limited because the Malian cohort came from a small rural village made up predominantly of one ethnic group.

The CDR1 and CDR2 encoded by the germline V gene are TSWWSYY and QGS. Trimmed from V: 1 base; trimmed from J: 10 bases; junction bases lacking a gene match: 10. The CDR3 holds 15 amino acids from the cysteine to the phenylalanine. Solely the CDR3 DNA is kept, with 45 bases framed from the first base. This sequence was found in a pool of human donors (malaria-infected and uninfected, not separated). Sequenced: gamma-delta T cells from blood. The chain was built from TRDV1 and TRDJ1, and 9 junction bases match TRDD3. The J gene comes from matching the DNA to germline here; TCRdb lacks it. At the DNA level, the sequence is TGTGCTCTTGGGGAACCTTCTGGGGGATCATACAGACTCATCTTT. It encodes CALGEPSGGSYRLIF.